The 21 T cell receptor beta chains listed next were all sequenced from one sample in a study of blood T cell repertoires in COVID-19. Assay used: immunoSEQ multiplex PCR; TCRdb lists only in-frame clones, some missing. This sample has 20,000 to 30,000 clones, with 75% to 85% found just once. Sequenced input: peripheral blood. Receptor source: a man older than 75 with active or convalescent COVID-19.

This clone was counted once. The rearrangement joins TRBV18 to TRBJ2-3; maybe TRBD1 (6 bases). The CDR3 sequence is 13 residues long. The ends were cut back, 4 bases at V and 1 base at J, with 6 bases in the middle. The V gene's germline CDR1 is KGHSH and CDR2 LQKENI. CDR3: CASSRQGTDTQYF. In DNA, the CDR3 is TGTGCCAGCTCACGACAGGGCACAGATACGCAGTATTTT.

The rearrangement joins TRBV7-8 to TRBJ2-2, with D perhaps matching TRBD2 (6 bases). Between the trimmed V and J ends, which lost 0 bases and 0 bases, there was a span of 17 bases. Germline V gene lookup returns CDR1 SGHVS and CDR2 FQNEAQ. The CDR3 loop spans 19 amino acids. CDR3 residues: CASSLARGAGIANTGELFF. As DNA, the CDR3 is TGTGCCAGCAGCTTAGCGCGCGGAGCGGGCATAGCGAACACCGGGGAGCTGTTTTTT.

The rearrangement uses TRBV6-1 and TRBJ2-7, with no clear D. CDR1 MNHNS and CDR2 SASEGT come from the germline V gene. This CDR3 has 14 residues. With 1 base removed from V and 0 bases from J, the gap between germline ends came to 7 bases. The CDR3 reads CASSEDINSYEQYF. In DNA, the CDR3 is TGTGCCAGCAGTGAAGACATAAACTCCTACGAGCAGTACTTC.

The chain joins TRBV19 to TRBJ2-1; 10 bases align to TRBD2. J gave up 4 bases and V 3 bases, and 9 bases lay outside the gene matches. Looked up from germline, CDR1 is LNHDA and CDR2 is SQIVND (reference sequence). There are 17 residues in the CDR3. The DNA for the CDR3 is TGTGCCAGTAGTATTTCCAGCGGGAGGGCCTCTTACAATGAGCAGTTCTTC. It specifies CASSISSGRASYNEQFF.

The V gene is TRBV5-4, the J gene TRBJ1-2, with 9 bases fitting TRBD1. V gave up 4 bases and J gave up 2 bases; unmatched junction bases: 3. The V gene's germline CDR1 is SGHNT and CDR2 YYREEE (reference sequence). CDR3 length: 14 residues. The DNA for the CDR3 is TGTGCCAGCAGCACGGGACAGGGCAACTATGGCTACACCTTC. It codes for CASSTGQGNYGYTF.

V is TRBV5-1 and J is TRBJ1-2; 9 nucleotides line up with TRBD1. The CDR3 extends over 14 amino acids. With 4 bases clipped from V and 4 bases from J, the junction kept 5 bases outside the gene matches. Per the germline V gene, CDR1 is SGHRS and CDR2 is YFSETQ. The CDR3 protein is CASSPGTGPYGYTF. The CDR3 coding sequence is TGCGCCAGCAGCCCGGGGACAGGGCCCTATGGCTACACCTTC.

The chain has TRBV5-8 and TRBJ2-1; TRBD2 agrees at 9 bases. Per germline, CDR1 SGHTS and CDR2 YDEGEE. The CDR3 contains 17 residues. The trim removed 4 bases at V and 7 bases at J, leaving 15 bases unmatched. CDR3 amino acids: CASSPPLPAGGPNEQFF. The DNA for the CDR3 is TGTGCCAGCAGCCCACCTCTTCCAGCGGGGGGCCCGAATGAGCAGTTCTTC.

This clone was observed a handful of times. J is TRBJ2-7 and V is TRBV18, with TRBD1 matching 10 bases. Germline values: CDR1 KGHSH, CDR2 LQKENI. V was clipped by 6 bases and J by 5 bases; unmatched bases: 4. This CDR3 is 13 amino acids long. The CDR3, as DNA: TGTGCCAGCTCGGCGACAGGGGGCAACGAGCAGTACTTC. This codes for CASSATGGNEQYF. The full variable domain, completed using reference TRBV18 and TRBJ2-7, is NAGVMQNPRHLVRRRGQEARLRCSPMKGHSHVYWYRQLPEEGLKFMVYLQKENIIDESGMPKERFSAEFPKEGPSILRIQQVVRGDSAAYFCASSATGGNEQYFGPGTRLTVT.

The J gene is TRBJ2-1, the V gene TRBV19, with TRBD2 matching 11 bases. Germline CDR1 is LNHDA and CDR2 is SQIVND (reference sequence). Losses at the gene ends were 3 bases for V and 10 bases for J; bases not matched to a gene: 8. The CDR3 runs 15 residues. CDR3 coding DNA: TGTGCCAGTAGTATGCGGGCTAGCGGGAGGACAGAGCAGTTCTTC. It yields the protein CASSMRASGRTEQFF.

V is TRBV5-4 and J is TRBJ2-2; 11 positions match TRBD2. Germline values: CDR1 SGHNT, CDR2 YYREEE (reference sequence). V lost 4 bases to trimming and J lost 5 bases; unmatched junction nucleotides: 4. This CDR3 region has 15 residues. CDR3 in DNA: TGTGCCAGCAGCATGGGACTAGCGGAAACCGGGGAGCTGTTTTTT. Protein sequence: CASSMGLAETGELFF.

The chain couples TRBV6-1 to TRBJ2-7, with D possibly TRBD1 on 5 matching bases. Germline CDR1 is MNHNS and CDR2 is SASEGT. The CDR3 sequence is 14 residues long. The V and J ends lost 2 bases and 3 bases respectively, with 11 bases between them. CDR3 sequence: CASSENRNNYEQYF. CDR3 sequence (DNA): TGTGCCAGCAGTGAAAACAGGAATAACTACGAGCAGTACTTC.

CDR3 protein: CASSITGNTEAFF. The CDR3 coding sequence is TGTGCCAGTAGTATCACTGGGAACACTGAAGCTTTCTTT. This sequence joins TRBV19 and TRBJ1-1; D gene uncertain. V was trimmed by 3 bases and J by 1 base, leaving 6 bases between them. The CDR3 runs to 13 residues. Germline V gene data show CDR1 as LNHDA and CDR2 as SQIVND (reference sequence).

The V gene is TRBV12-5, the J gene TRBJ1-5; D not resolved. The V gene lost 3 bases and the J gene lost 2 bases, with 5 bases spanning the gap. This CDR3 region has 13 residues. Germline lookup yields CDR1 LGHNT and CDR2 FRNRAP. The DNA of the CDR3 is TGTGCTAGTGGTTTCGGTGGCAATCAGCCCCAGCATTTT. It translates to CASGFGGNQPQHF.

The V gene is TRBV4-1, the J gene TRBJ2-1, with D tentatively TRBD2 (7 bases). The CDR3 covers 18 residues. CDR1 and CDR2 (germline): MGHRA, YSYEKL. Between the trimmed V and J ends, which lost 3 bases and 0 bases, there was a span of 18 bases. The CDR3 region is CASSHALEGGSSYNEQFF. In DNA form, the CDR3 reads TGCGCCAGCAGCCACGCCCTGGAGGGGGGGAGCTCCTACAATGAGCAGTTCTTC.

The CDR3 sequence is CASSLRQGEYEQYF. In nucleotides, the CDR3 is TGTGCCAGCAGCTTGAGACAGGGAGAGTACGAGCAGTACTTC. The chain carries TRBV13 and TRBJ2-7; 7 nucleotides align to TRBD1. Trimming at V came to 3 bases and at J to 4 bases, leaving 6 bases not matched to a gene. This CDR3 has 14 amino acids. Per the germline V gene, CDR1 is PRHDT and CDR2 is FYEKMQ (reference sequence).

The rearrangement links TRBV2 to TRBJ2-5, with D possibly matching TRBD1 (5 bases). V lost 4 bases to trimming and J lost 2 bases, with 11 bases between them. The CDR3 contains 14 residues. Germline CDR1 SNHLY, CDR2 FYNNEI. Written as DNA, the CDR3 is TGTGCCAGCAGTGGACAGCGTTATCAAGAGACCCAGTACTTC. It is translated as CASSGQRYQETQYF.

The chain carries TRBV5-4 and TRBJ1-2, with 12 bases that match TRBD1. This CDR3 has 14 amino acids. Germline loops: CDR1 SGHNT, CDR2 YYREEE (reference sequence). J gave up 7 bases and V 4 bases, and 5 bases lay outside the gene matches. CDR3: CASSPGQGAPGYTF. The CDR3 DNA sequence: TGTGCCAGCAGCCCGGGACAGGGGGCGCCTGGCTACACCTTC.

The chain has TRBV4-1 and TRBJ2-7; TRBD2 matches 14 bases. This CDR3 is 16 amino acids long. Trimming at V came to 2 bases and at J to 1 base, leaving 1 base not matched to a gene. Germline CDR1 is MGHRA and CDR2 is YSYEKL. In DNA, the CDR3 is TGCGCCAGCAGCCAAAGACTAGCGGGGGGGTCCTACGAGCAGTACTTC. Residues: CASSQRLAGGSYEQYF.

In this sample, this clone turned up a few times. This rearrangement joins TRBV7-2 to TRBJ2-7; 8 bases match TRBD2. J gave up 2 bases and V 6 bases, and 9 bases lay outside the gene matches. Per the germline V gene, CDR1 is SGHTA and CDR2 is FQGNSA. The CDR3 spans 15 residues. The CDR3 nucleotides read TGTGCCAGCAGTCCAGCGGGAGCCATTACCTACGAGCAGTACTTC. Its translation is CASSPAGAITYEQYF. Supplemented by reference TRBV7-2 and TRBJ2-7, the full variable domain reads GAGVSQSPSNKVTEKGKDVELRCDPISGHTALYWYRQSLGQGLEFLIYFQGNSAPDKSGLPSDRFSAERTGGSVSTLTIQRTQQEDSAVYLCASSPAGAITYEQYFGPGTRLTVT.

This clone has more than one count but fewer than ten. The chain carries TRBV6-2 or TRBV6-3 and TRBJ2-7; D gene uncertain. CDR3 length: 12 amino acids. Trimming removed 6 bases from V and 2 bases from J, with 8 bases in between. Germline V gene lookup returns CDR1 MNHEY and CDR2 SVGEGT. The CDR3 DNA is TGTGCCAGCAGCACATTCCCCTACGAGCAGTACTTC. The encoded protein is CASSTFPYEQYF.

The rearrangement links TRBV7-9 to TRBJ1-1; 7 bases are shared with TRBD1. The ends lost 3 bases at V and 7 bases at J; junction bases unmatched: 5. CDR3 length equals 13 residues. Germline lookup yields CDR1 SEHNR and CDR2 FQNEAQ (reference sequence). CDR3 DNA sequence: TGTGCCAGCAGCTTCGCCGGGACAGATGAAGCTTTCTTT. It is translated as CASSFAGTDEAFF.